The 20 T cell receptor beta chains presented below share a single source sample, sequenced in a study of shared clonotypes between healthy human individuals (dated by TCRdb to about 2020). Library creation used the immunoSEQ multiplex PCR assay. The table was pulled from immuneACCESS by TCRdb, which kept in-frame rearrangements only. Such tables lose some clones; where checked, under half of the loss comes from unresolved V genes, and the rest has no known cause. Recorded for this sample are 850,000 to 1,100,000 clones; 60% to 80% of them occurred a single time. More than 0.85% of the sample goes to the ten largest clones. The sequencing input was memory CD4+ T cells from PBMCs. Interpreted using the paper, the cell subset or site label stands for: CD45RA-negative fraction. The receptors were gathered from a man between 18 and 29 years old in good health. Some clones in this sample may be carry-over from other donors' samples.

This clone was seen only once. The rearrangement uses TRBV11-2 and TRBJ2-7; possibly TRBD2 for D (6 bases). Trimming removed 4 bases at V and 0 bases at J, with 13 bases between. Germline V gene data show CDR1 as SGHAT and CDR2 as FQNNGV. CDR3 length: 15 residues. CDR3 residues: CASSWSGDSSYEQYF. The CDR3 DNA is TGTGCCAGCAGCTGGTCGGGAGATTCCTCCTACGAGCAGTACTTC.

This clone was found once. V and J are TRBV19 and TRBJ1-2, with unresolved D. The CDR3 totals 14 residues. Trimming took off 3 bases at V and 0 bases at J, with 8 bases between the two ends. Germline V gives CDR1 LNHDA, CDR2 SQIVND (reference sequence). The CDR3 DNA reads TGTGCCAGTAGTATCTGGTCGGCTAACTATGGCTACACCTTC. Encoded protein: CASSIWSANYGYTF.

The genes are TRBV16 and TRBJ1-1; no clear D gene. Germline V gene data show CDR1 as KGHSY and CDR2 as FQNENV. There are 13 residues in the CDR3. The V end lost 1 base, the J end lost 4 bases, and 7 bases lay between the germline ends. The chain's CDR3 is CASSQFRATEAFF. CDR3 nucleotides: TGTGCCAGCAGCCAATTCCGGGCCACTGAAGCTTTCTTT.

Concerning this clone itself: Other nucleotide sequences in the sample specify the same CDR3. The rearrangement uses TRBV28 and TRBJ2-5; D is perhaps TRBD1 (6 bases). Trimming cost V 6 bases and J 5 bases, with 13 bases left between them. The CDR3 sequence is 13 residues long. Per germline, CDR1 MDHEN and CDR2 SYDVKM. The DNA for the CDR3 is TGTGCCAGCAGGCCCCAGGGGCGGGAGACCCAGTACTTC. It yields the protein CASRPQGRETQYF.

A single count supports this clone. The rearrangement uses TRBV7-3 and TRBJ1-1; tentative D call: TRBD1 (5 bases). CDR3 length equals 13 residues. Deletions cut 4 bases from V and 8 bases from J, with 14 bases between. Germline CDR1 reads SGHTA; CDR2 reads FQGTGA. CDR3 bases: TGTGCCAGCAGCTCTCAGGGAGTGGGGGAAGCTTTCTTT. It specifies CASSSQGVGEAFF. The whole variable domain, filled in from reference TRBV7-3 and TRBJ1-1, reads GAGVSQTPSNKVTEKGKYVELRCDPISGHTALYWYRQSLGQGPEFLIYFQGTGAADDSGLPNDRFFAVRPEGSVSTLKIQRTERGDSAVYLCASSSQGVGEAFFGQGTRLTVV.

J is TRBJ2-3 and V is TRBV4-1, with TRBD2 matching over 7 bases. Germline loops: CDR1 MGHRA, CDR2 YSYEKL. CDR3 size: 15 residues. V shed 3 bases, J shed 2 bases, and the junction held 5 bases outside the gene matches. The CDR3 reads CASSQMGLFTDTQYF. In DNA form, the CDR3 reads TGCGCCAGCAGCCAGATGGGACTATTCACAGATACGCAGTATTTT.

This rearrangement joins TRBV2 to TRBJ2-7; 12 bases map to TRBD2. V shed 2 bases, J shed 4 bases, and the junction held 3 bases outside the gene matches. Germline assignment: CDR1 SNHLY and CDR2 FYNNEI. This CDR3 has 15 residues. The CDR3 region is CASSERLAGGYEQYF. CDR3 DNA: TGTGCCAGCAGTGAAAGGCTAGCGGGAGGGTACGAGCAGTACTTC. Looking up the rest from reference TRBV2 and TRBJ2-7 gives the full variable domain: EPEVTQTPSHQVTQMGQEVILRCVPISNHLYFYWYRQILGQKVEFLVSFYNNEISEKSEIFDDQFSVERPDGSNFTLKIRSTKLEDSAMYFCASSERLAGGYEQYFGPGTRLTVT.

This sequence joins TRBV28 and TRBJ2-1; TRBD2 is a possible D gene (5 bases). The germline V and J ends were trimmed by 3 bases and 0 bases, with 12 bases remaining between them. Germline V gives CDR1 MDHEN, CDR2 SYDVKM. The CDR3 has 16 amino acids. The CDR3 DNA follows: TGTGCCAGCAGTTTGCGCGGGCCCAACTCCTACAATGAGCAGTTCTTC. This sequence encodes CASSLRGPNSYNEQFF.

This clone was detected a few times. The gene calls are TRBV7-9 and TRBJ2-5; TRBD1 might be the D (5 bases). The last part of the DNA fits TRBJ2-7 better; the J call may be wrong. There are 14 residues in the CDR3. Germline V gives CDR1 SEHNR, CDR2 FQNEAQ (reference sequence). This CDR3 reads CASTRDFTYYEQYF. In DNA, the CDR3 is TGTGCCAGCACCAGGGATTTCACTTACTACGAGCAGTACTTC.

This sequence joins TRBV5-1 and TRBJ1-1; 8 bases are a match to TRBD1. Per the germline V gene, CDR1 is SGHRS and CDR2 is YFSETQ. There are 15 residues in the CDR3. J lost 4 bases, V lost 3 bases, and 8 bases had no gene match. The CDR3 nucleotides are TGCGCCAGCAGCTCGACTCAGGGGGCATTCACTGAAGCTTTCTTT. Translated, it gives CASSSTQGAFTEAFF.

This chain connects TRBV21-1 to TRBJ2-5; TRBD2, the table's D call, lacks a check against the DNA. TRBV21-1 is an annotated pseudogene. The CDR3 covers 22 residues. The CDR3: CASSNTRGWLAADYLPQETQYF. CDR3 coding DNA: TGTGCCAGCAGCAATACCCGGGGTTGGCTAGCGGCCGACTACTTGCCCCAAGAGACCCAGTACTTC.

The chain joins TRBV6-1 to TRBJ2-7, with D tentatively TRBD2 (6 bases). CDR1 and CDR2 (germline): MNHNS, SASEGT. The V and J ends lost 6 bases and 3 bases respectively, with 15 bases between them. The CDR3 consists of 14 residues. The CDR3: CASRVGGVDYEQYF. Written as DNA, the CDR3 is TGTGCCAGCAGAGTCGGAGGGGTCGACTACGAGCAGTACTTC.

The chain uses TRBV28 and TRBJ2-7, with 7 bases identical to TRBD2. CDR3 length: 12 amino acids. V trimming: 6 bases; J trimming: 4 bases; junction bases outside the gene matches: 3. The germline gives CDR1 MDHEN, CDR2 SYDVKM. The CDR3 DNA follows: TGTGCCAGCAGGACTAGCAAGTACGAGCAGTACTTC. This encodes CASRTSKYEQYF.

This clone was detected only a few times. This chain connects TRBV19 to TRBJ2-3; possibly TRBD1 for D (5 bases). The CDR3 has 15 residues. V was trimmed by 3 bases and J by 4 bases, leaving 14 bases between them. In germline, CDR1 is LNHDA, CDR2 SQIVND (reference sequence). CDR3 region: CASSISQGYADTQYF. Here the CDR3 DNA reads TGTGCCAGTAGTATTTCCCAGGGCTACGCAGATACGCAGTATTTT.

The CDR3 loop is CASSSNYEQYF. Written as DNA, the CDR3 is TGTGCCAGCTCCTCAAACTACGAGCAGTACTTC. V usage is TRBV18 and J usage is TRBJ2-7, with D uncertain. This CDR3 is built from 11 residues. Germline CDR1 KGHSH, CDR2 LQKENI. V gave up 6 bases and J gave up 3 bases, with 6 bases separating them.

The chain has TRBV5-1 and TRBJ2-5; D call uncertain. The V and J ends lost 2 bases and 5 bases respectively, with 13 bases between them. The CDR3 contains 14 residues. CDR1 and CDR2 from the germline V gene are SGHRS and YFSETQ. CDR3 sequence reads: CASSFSDPRETQYF. The DNA of the CDR3 is TGCGCCAGCAGCTTTTCCGACCCAAGGGAGACCCAGTACTTC. The variable domain in full, with the rest retrieved from reference TRBV5-1 and TRBJ2-5, is KAGVTQTPRYLIKTRGQQVTLSCSPISGHRSVSWYQQTPGQGLQFLFEYFSETQRNKGNFPGRFSGRQFSNSRSEMNVSTLELGDSALYLCASSFSDPRETQYFGPGTRLLVL.

This clone was counted a few times. The V and J genes are TRBV27 and TRBJ2-7; 8 bases align to TRBD1. CDR1 is MNHEY, CDR2 SMNVEV, per germline (reference sequence). Trimming took 6 bases from V and 4 from J; bases not matched to a gene: 8. The CDR3 covers 14 residues. CDR3 amino acids: CASRPRDRSYEQYF. The CDR3 coding sequence is TGTGCCAGCAGACCGAGGGACAGGTCGTACGAGCAGTACTTC.

The chain links TRBV2 to TRBJ2-6; D remains ambiguous. Germline CDR1 reads SNHLY; CDR2 reads FYNNEI. V lost 10 bases, J lost 2 bases, and 6 bases lay in between. The CDR3 extends over 12 amino acids. The CDR3 DNA reads TGTGCCACCCGAGCTGGGGCCAACGTCCTGACTTTC. Translating gives CATRAGANVLTF.

The V gene is TRBV7-2, the J gene TRBJ2-7, with 13 bases identical to TRBD2. This CDR3 spans 15 amino acids. CDR1 is SGHTA, CDR2 FQGNSA, per germline. The junction had 0 bases not matched to a gene; V was cut back by 4 bases and J by 0 bases. The CDR3, as DNA: TGTGCCAGCAGCTGGACTAGCGGGAGCTCCTACGAGCAGTACTTC. Encoded protein: CASSWTSGSSYEQYF.

This clone appeared many times. The rearrangement links TRBV28 to TRBJ2-7; 10 nucleotides align to TRBD1. This CDR3 spans 15 amino acids. The germline CDR1 and CDR2 sequences are MDHEN and SYDVKM. V shed 5 bases, J shed 3 bases, and the junction held 7 bases outside the gene matches. The CDR3 sequence: CASSPPGTGDYEQYF. In nucleotides, the CDR3 is TGTGCCAGCAGTCCCCCCGGGACAGGGGACTACGAGCAGTACTTC.